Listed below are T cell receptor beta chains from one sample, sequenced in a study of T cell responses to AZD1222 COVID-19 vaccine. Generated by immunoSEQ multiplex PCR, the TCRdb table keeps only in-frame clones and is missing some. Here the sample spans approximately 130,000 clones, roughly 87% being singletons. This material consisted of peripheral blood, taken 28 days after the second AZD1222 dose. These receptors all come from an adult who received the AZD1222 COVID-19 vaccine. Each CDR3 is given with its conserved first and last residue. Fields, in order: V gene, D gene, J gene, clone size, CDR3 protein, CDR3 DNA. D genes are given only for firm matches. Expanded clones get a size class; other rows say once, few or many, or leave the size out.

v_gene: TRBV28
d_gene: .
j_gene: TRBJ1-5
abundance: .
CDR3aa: CASSGPNSNQPQHF
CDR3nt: TGTGCCAGCAGTGGACCGAATAGCAATCAGCCCCAGCATTTT

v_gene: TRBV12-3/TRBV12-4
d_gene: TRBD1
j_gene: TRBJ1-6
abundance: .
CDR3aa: CASSRDREAPLHF
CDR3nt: TGTGCCAGCAGCCGGGACAGGGAAGCACCCCTCCACTTT

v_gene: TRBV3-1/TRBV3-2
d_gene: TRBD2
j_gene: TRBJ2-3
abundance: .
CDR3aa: CASSPRLAGAAETQYF
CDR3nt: TGTGCCAGCAGCCCCCGACTAGCGGGGGCGGCAGAGACGCAGTATTTT

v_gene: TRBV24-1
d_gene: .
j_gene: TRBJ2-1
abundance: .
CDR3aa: CATNSTQQFF
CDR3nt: TGTGCCACCAACAGCACTCAGCAGTTCTTC

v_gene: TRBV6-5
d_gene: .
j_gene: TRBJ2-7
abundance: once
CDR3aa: CASNGGYNYEQYF
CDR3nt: TGTGCCAGCAATGGGGGGTACAACTACGAGCAGTACTTC

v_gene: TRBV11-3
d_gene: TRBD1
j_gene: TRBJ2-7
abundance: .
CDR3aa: CASSLSQDRGGYEQYF
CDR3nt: TGTGCCAGCAGCCTCTCACAGGACAGGGGCGGCTACGAGCAGTACTTC

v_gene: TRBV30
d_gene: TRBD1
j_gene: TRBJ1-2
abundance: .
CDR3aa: CAWTPTGRYGYTF
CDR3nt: TGTGCCTGGACCCCGACAGGGAGGTATGGCTACACCTTC

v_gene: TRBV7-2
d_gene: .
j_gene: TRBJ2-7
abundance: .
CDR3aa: CASSLSSYEQYF
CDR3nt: TGTGCCAGCAGCTTAAGCTCCTACGAGCAGTACTTC

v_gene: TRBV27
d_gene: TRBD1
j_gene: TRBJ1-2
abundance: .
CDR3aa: CASGRQGSYGYTF
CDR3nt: TGTGCCAGCGGTAGACAGGGGAGCTATGGCTACACCTTC

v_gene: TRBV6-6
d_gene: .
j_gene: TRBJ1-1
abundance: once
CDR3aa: CASSYGREDTEAFF
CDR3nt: TGTGCCAGCAGTTACGGGAGGGAGGACACTGAAGCTTTCTTT

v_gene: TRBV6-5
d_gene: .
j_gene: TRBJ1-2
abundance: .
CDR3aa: CASSYGAGSDYGYTF
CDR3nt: TGTGCCAGCAGTTACGGGGCAGGGTCGGACTATGGCTACACCTTC

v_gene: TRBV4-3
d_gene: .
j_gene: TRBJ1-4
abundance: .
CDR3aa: CASSQGEGTTNEKLFF
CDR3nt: TGCGCCAGCAGCCAGGGTGAAGGGACAACTAATGAAAAACTGTTTTTT

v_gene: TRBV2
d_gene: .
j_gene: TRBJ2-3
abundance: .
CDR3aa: CASMGTLAKDTQYF
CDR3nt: TGTGCCAGCATGGGGACCCTAGCAAAAGATACGCAGTATTTT

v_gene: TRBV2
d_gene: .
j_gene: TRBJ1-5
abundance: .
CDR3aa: CASRLQGDQPQHF
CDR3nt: TGTGCCAGCAGGTTACAGGGAGATCAGCCCCAGCATTTT

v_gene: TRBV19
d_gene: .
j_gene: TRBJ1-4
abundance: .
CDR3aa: CASSIWGSNEKLFF
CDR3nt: TGTGCCAGTAGTATATGGGGATCTAATGAAAAACTGTTTTTT

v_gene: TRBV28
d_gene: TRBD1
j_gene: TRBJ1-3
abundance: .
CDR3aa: CASSLPEGGAENTIYF
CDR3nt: TGTGCCAGCAGTTTACCCGAAGGGGGCGCGGAGAACACCATATATTTT

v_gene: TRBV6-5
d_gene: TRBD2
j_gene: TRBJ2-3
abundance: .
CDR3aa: CASSYSGGTSTDTQYF
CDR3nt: TGTGCCAGCAGTTACTCCGGGGGGACCAGCACAGATACGCAGTATTTT

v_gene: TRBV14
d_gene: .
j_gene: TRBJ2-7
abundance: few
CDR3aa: CASSQEAGVYYEQYF
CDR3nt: TGTGCCAGCAGCCAAGAGGCAGGCGTGTACTACGAGCAGTACTTC

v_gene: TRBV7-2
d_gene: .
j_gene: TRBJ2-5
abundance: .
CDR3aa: CASRLQASQETQYF
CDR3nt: TGTGCCAGCAGACTACAGGCGTCCCAAGAGACCCAGTACTTC